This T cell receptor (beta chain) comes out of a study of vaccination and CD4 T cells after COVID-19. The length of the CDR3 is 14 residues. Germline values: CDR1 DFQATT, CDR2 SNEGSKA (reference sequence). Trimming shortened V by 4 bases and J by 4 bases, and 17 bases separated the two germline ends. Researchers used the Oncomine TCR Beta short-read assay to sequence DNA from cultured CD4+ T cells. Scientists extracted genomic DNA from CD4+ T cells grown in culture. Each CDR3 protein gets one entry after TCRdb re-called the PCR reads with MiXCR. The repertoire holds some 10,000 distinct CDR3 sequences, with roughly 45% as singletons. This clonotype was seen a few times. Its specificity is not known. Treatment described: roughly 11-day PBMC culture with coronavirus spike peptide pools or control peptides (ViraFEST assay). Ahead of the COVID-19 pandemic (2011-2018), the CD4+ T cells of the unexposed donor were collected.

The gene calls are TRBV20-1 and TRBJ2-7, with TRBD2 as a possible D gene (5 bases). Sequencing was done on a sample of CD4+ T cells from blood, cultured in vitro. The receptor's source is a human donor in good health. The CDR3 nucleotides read TGCAGTGCTAACCGTCGCGGGCTGTATTACGAGCAGTACTTC. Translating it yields CSANRRGLYYEQYF.